This entry is about one T cell receptor beta chain. The target of this receptor is not known. Base qualities were left out, and no much larger clone turns up one base away. The germline V gene (reference sequence) supplies CDR1 SEHNR and CDR2 FQNEAQ. The CDR3, cysteine through phenylalanine, is 14 amino acids long. Only the CDR3 DNA stays, 42 bases, in frame from base 1. V is cut back by 3 bases and J by 8 bases, with 7 bases in the junction unmatched. Genomic DNA served as template for TCR beta VDJ combination and CDR3 sequence profiling. An Illumina HiSeq 2000 was used for TCR repertoire sequencing. Per the original workflow: Repertoires were assessed using TRBV/TRBJ rearrangement plots, CDR3 size and DJ length profiles, and Simpson's diversity index. The most abundant DNA sequence in the deep sequencing data was defined as the immunodominant clone. CDR3 amino acid sequences were screened for sharing across subjects and were compared with published repertoires and the VDJdb database. The raw public reads went through TCRdb reprocessing: fastp at Q25, MiXCR clone calling, in-frame beta chains kept. Rows with one shared CDR3 protein collapse into an entry with the most common genes and DNA. The V and J calls, along with clone size, are taken from TCRdb and not from the paper's own processing. Across this sample there are 400,000 to 500,000 distinct CDR3 sequences, with 65% to 80% seen only once. 4% of the sample lies in the top ten.

The data derive from a study of CD8+CD57+ T cells in acquired aplastic anemia listed by TCRdb under 2018. Background for the entire study: On average, sorted CD4+ and CD8+ cells yielded around 3.5 ug of extracted DNA, with a range of roughly 0.18 to 30 ug. Mean read counts for healthy donor samples were roughly 10 million for CD4+ cells and about 12 million for CD8+ cells. Summary of the overall study and its limitations: CD8+ Simpson's diversity did not differ significantly between patients and healthy controls (P=0.060). Although twenty-nine CD8+ CDR3 sequences were shared by patients and controls, these sequences appeared highly expressed in patients and within the immunodominant clones of patients.

The study deep-sequenced TCR repertoires of sorted CD4+ and CD8+ blood T cells from severe aplastic anemia patients and healthy subjects. Ficoll-Paque density gradient centrifugation was used to isolate peripheral blood mononuclear cells. Before DNA extraction, CD4+ and CD8+ T cells were sorted with FACS or magnetic beads. The chain links TRBV7-9 with TRBJ1-2, with 9 bases matching TRBD1. The specimen was sorted CD4+, CD8+, or CD8+CD57+ T cells (not recorded which) from PBMCs. The receptor was derived from a human donor in good health, serving as a control. This receptor carries the CDR3 CASSFEDRGRGYTF. The nucleotides are TGTGCCAGCAGCTTCGAGGACAGGGGCCGGGGCTACACCTTC. Joined to the reference TRBV7-9 and TRBJ1-2 proteins, this CDR3 gives the full variable domain: DTGVSQNPRHKITKRGQNVTFRCDPISEHNRLYWYRQTLGQGPEFLTYFQNEAQLEKSRLLSDRFSAERPKGSFSTLEIQRTEQGDSAMYLCASSFEDRGRGYTFGSGTRLTVV.